Following are 27 T cell receptor beta chains from one sample sequenced in a study of blood T cell repertoires in COVID-19. The assay was immunoSEQ multiplex PCR, and TCRdb's table has in-frame clones only and misses some. The repertoire holds just over 250,000 clones, with roughly 80% as singletons. The sample consisted of PBMCs or T cells enriched from blood (not recorded which). Receptor source: a man aged 30 to 39 with acute COVID-19.

The V gene is TRBV5-1, the J gene TRBJ2-2; 11 nucleotides align to TRBD1. V was clipped by 0 bases and J by 6 bases; unmatched bases: 10. The CDR3 has 18 amino acids. The germline gives CDR1 SGHRS, CDR2 YFSETQ. The CDR3 is CASSLAGQGDDLAGELFF. CDR3 sequence (DNA): TGCGCCAGCAGCTTGGCGGGACAGGGGGACGATCTAGCCGGGGAGCTGTTTTTT.

V gene TRBV7-2 combines with J gene TRBJ1-3, with D possibly being TRBD1 (5 bases). The V gene lost 1 base and the J gene lost 2 bases, with 9 bases spanning the gap. This CDR3 has 15 amino acids. CDR1 is SGHTA and CDR2 is FQGNSA in the germline V gene. CDR3 region: CASSLGLRAGNTIYF. In nucleotides, the CDR3 is TGTGCCAGCAGCTTAGGACTCAGGGCTGGAAACACCATATATTTT.

The chain combines TRBV11-2 with TRBJ2-7; D not resolved. Trimming stripped 5 bases from V and 6 bases from J, with 14 bases between. Germline V lookup: CDR1 SGHAT, CDR2 FQNNGV. The CDR3 extends over 13 amino acids. Here the CDR3 DNA reads TGTGCCAGCAGCATTGGTCACGCCAGCGAGCAGTACGTC. It codes for CASSIGHASEQYV.

This clone was seen only a few times. The chain is built from TRBV30 and TRBJ1-2; D unresolved. Germline V gene lookup returns CDR1 GTSNPN and CDR2 SVGIG (reference sequence). There are 10 residues in the CDR3. Between the trimmed V and J ends, which lost 7 bases and 5 bases, there was a span of 8 bases. CDR3: CASGDYGYTF. As DNA, the CDR3 is TGTGCCTCGGGTGATTATGGCTACACCTTC.

This rearrangement joins TRBV7-2 to TRBJ2-2; maybe TRBD2 (5 bases). This CDR3 region has 16 residues. Trimming stripped 5 bases from V and 0 bases from J, with 13 bases between. CDR1 and CDR2 (germline): SGHTA, FQGNSA. In nucleotides, the CDR3 is TGTGCCAGCAGCCCCCCCGCCGGGACGAACACCGGGGAGCTGTTTTTT. This codes for CASSPPAGTNTGELFF.

V is TRBV29-1 and J is TRBJ2-2, with 7 bases identical to TRBD1. The CDR3 is 14 residues long. V dropped 7 bases and J dropped 0; count of bases not matched to a gene: 5. The germline V gene has CDR1 SQVTM and CDR2 ANQGSEA. CDR3 region: CSASGTANTGELFF. CDR3 DNA: TGCAGCGCTTCCGGGACAGCGAACACCGGGGAGCTGTTTTTT.

The genes are TRBV5-1 and TRBJ1-1; D is uncertain. The CDR3 has 14 amino acids. CDR1 is SGHRS and CDR2 is YFSETQ in the germline V gene. V was clipped by 4 bases and J by 0 bases, with 10 bases between them. The CDR3 loop is CASSEEEVNTEAFF. As DNA, the CDR3 is TGCGCCAGCAGCGAGGAGGAGGTGAACACTGAAGCTTTCTTT.

In the case of this clone: Other DNA variants within this sample encode the same CDR3. The chain couples TRBV28 to TRBJ2-7; D gene uncertain. Deletions cut 4 bases from V and 0 bases from J, with 4 bases between. The CDR3 runs to 12 residues. Germline V CDR1 and CDR2: MDHEN, SYDVKM. Here the CDR3 DNA reads TGTGCCAGCAGTTCCTCCTCCTACGAGCAGTACGTC. This sequence encodes CASSSSSYEQYV.

This chain links TRBV19 with TRBJ1-3, with TRBD1 matching over 8 bases. In germline, CDR1 is LNHDA, CDR2 SQIVND (reference sequence). The CDR3 is 16 residues long. Trimming at V came to 4 bases and at J to 0 bases, leaving 5 bases not matched to a gene. CDR3 region: CASSSQGAISGNTIYF. The CDR3 region has the DNA TGTGCCAGTAGTAGTCAGGGGGCCATCTCTGGAAACACCATATATTTT.

In its sample, this clone was seen once. The chain has TRBV18 and TRBJ1-5; D unresolved. Between the trimmed V and J ends, which lost 1 base and 5 bases, there was a span of 6 bases. The CDR3 totals 13 residues. Germline V gene data show CDR1 as KGHSH and CDR2 as LQKENI. For the CDR3, the DNA is TGTGCCAGCTCACCACTTAGAGATCAGCCCCAGCATTTT. It is translated as CASSPLRDQPQHF.

This clone turned up a few times. V usage is TRBV6-1 and J usage is TRBJ2-6, with 10 bases that match TRBD1. The CDR3 length is 18 residues. Germline V CDR1 and CDR2: MNHNS, SASEGT. The ends lost 3 bases at V and 0 bases at J; junction bases unmatched: 5. CDR3 DNA: TGTGCCAGCAGTGAGATTCGGGACAGGGGCTCTGGGGCCAACGTCCTGACTTTC. Its translation is CASSEIRDRGSGANVLTF.

The rearrangement joins TRBV5-4 to TRBJ2-7; D might be TRBD2 (7 bases). In germline, CDR1 is SGHNT, CDR2 YYREEE (reference sequence). With 4 bases removed from V and 2 bases from J, the gap between germline ends came to 19 bases. CDR3 length equals 16 residues. CDR3 residues: CASSLGGGSLPYEQYV. CDR3 in DNA: TGTGCCAGCAGCCTGGGAGGGGGATCACTCCCCTACGAGCAGTACGTC.

V and J are TRBV30 and TRBJ2-3, with no clear D. The length of the CDR3 is 13 residues. Per germline, CDR1 GTSNPN and CDR2 SVGIG (reference sequence). The V and J ends lost 0 bases and 4 bases respectively, with 8 bases between them. The CDR3 DNA reads as TGTGCCTGGAGTGTTAGTCGCGCAGATACGCAGTATTTT. It specifies CAWSVSRADTQYF.

J is TRBJ2-4 and V is TRBV7-9; unclear D gene. CDR3 size: 13 residues. V lost 5 bases to trimming and J lost 0 bases, with 5 bases between them. Germline CDR1 SEHNR, CDR2 FQNEAQ (reference sequence). Here the CDR3 DNA reads TGTGCCAGCAGCCCCCTAGCCAAAAACATTCAGTACTTC. This sequence encodes CASSPLAKNIQYF.

V and J are TRBV19 and TRBJ1-5, with 9 bases identical to TRBD1. The junction had 3 bases not matched to a gene; V was cut back by 6 bases and J by 9 bases. The CDR3 totals 12 residues. The germline CDR1 and CDR2 sequences are LNHDA and SQIVND (reference sequence). CDR3 nucleotide sequence: TGTGCCAGTAGGGGACAGGGCTTGCCCCAGCATTTT. This codes for CASRGQGLPQHF.

This clone was counted between two and nine times. The rearrangement joins TRBV4-1 to TRBJ1-3; D is ambiguous. The CDR3 has 14 residues. CDR1 is MGHRA and CDR2 is YSYEKL in the germline V gene. Trimming left V 4 bases short and J 2 bases short, with 9 bases between. CDR3 sequence: CASSPSGTGNTIYF. As DNA, the CDR3 is TGCGCCAGCAGCCCGAGCGGAACTGGAAACACCATATATTTT.

V gene TRBV5-4 combines with J gene TRBJ2-6; 7 nucleotides align to TRBD1. Trimming cost V 0 bases and J 3 bases; bases outside gene matches: 6. The CDR3 extends over 17 amino acids. Germline assignment: CDR1 SGHNT and CDR2 YYREEE (reference sequence). Written as DNA, the CDR3 is TGTGCCAGCAGCTTGGATGGACAGGTTGGTGGGGCCAACGTCCTGACTTTC. The encoded protein is CASSLDGQVGGANVLTF.

The chain recombines TRBV11-1 with TRBJ2-7, with 7 bases matching TRBD1. V was clipped by 7 bases and J by 2 bases; unmatched bases: 5. Germline CDR1 and CDR2: SGHAT and FQDESV (reference sequence). The CDR3 is 13 amino acids. The CDR3 is CASIYQGAYEQYV. The CDR3 DNA reads TGTGCCAGCATCTACCAGGGGGCCTACGAGCAGTACGTC.

This sequence joins TRBV28 and TRBJ2-7; TRBD1 matches at 8 bases. CDR1 is MDHEN, CDR2 SYDVKM, per germline. The junction had 8 bases not matched to a gene; V was cut back by 7 bases and J by 0 bases. This CDR3 contains 15 residues. DNA of the CDR3: TGTGCCAGCACCACGAGACAGGGGCTCTCCTACGAGCAGTACGTC. It codes for CASTTRQGLSYEQYV.

This clone appeared once. The CDR3 loop is CASSVGGVVAGSQETQYF. The CDR3 nucleotides are TGTGCCAGCAGCGTAGGGGGAGTCGTAGCGGGGTCACAAGAGACCCAGTACTTC. The genes are TRBV9 and TRBJ2-5, with 8 bases that match TRBD2. This CDR3 region has 18 residues. Germline V gene data show CDR1 as SGDLS and CDR2 as YYNGEE. The V and J ends lost 0 bases and 2 bases, in that order; junction bases with no gene match: 12.

The table lists this clone with a few counts. Other DNA sequences of this sample code for an identical CDR3. The CDR3 DNA reads TGTGCCAGCAGCTACACAGGGCAAGGGGCTGAAGCTTTCTTT. It translates to CASSYTGQGAEAFF. This rearrangement joins TRBV6-5 to TRBJ1-1; D is possibly TRBD1 (6 bases). CDR3 length: 14 residues. Trimming removed 6 bases at V and 6 bases at J, with 17 bases between. Germline lookup yields CDR1 MNHEY and CDR2 SVGAGI.

The V gene is TRBV29-1, the J gene TRBJ2-3; 11 bases fit TRBD2. This CDR3 region has 16 residues. The J segment lost 6 bases and the V segment lost 6 bases, leaving 14 bases of the junction unmatched. Germline V gene lookup returns CDR1 SQVTM and CDR2 ANQGSEA. The CDR3 nucleotides read TGCAGCGTAGATAGATATGGACTAGCGGGCGGGGATACGCAGTATTTT. This encodes CSVDRYGLAGGDTQYF.

This clone was seen just once. The V gene is TRBV28, the J gene TRBJ1-6; D is unresolved. This CDR3 comprises 12 residues. The germline V and J ends were trimmed by 4 bases and 7 bases, with 5 bases remaining between them. Looked up from germline, CDR1 is MDHEN and CDR2 is SYDVKM. This CDR3 is CASSSQNSPLHF. The CDR3 DNA reads as TGTGCCAGCAGTTCACAGAATTCACCCCTCCACTTT.

The chain is built from TRBV20-1 and TRBJ2-2, with D possibly TRBD2 on 5 matching bases. The CDR3 has 14 residues. Per the germline V gene, CDR1 is DFQATT and CDR2 is SNEGSKA (reference sequence). Trimming took off 3 bases at V and 7 bases at J, with 15 bases between the two ends. The CDR3 DNA reads TGCAGTGCTAGTCCGACCATCCGGGGCGGGGAGCTGTTTTTT. Protein: CSASPTIRGGELFF.

This sequence joins TRBV20-1 and TRBJ2-1, with 8 bases lining up with TRBD1. The CDR3 consists of 14 residues. The junction had 4 bases not matched to a gene; V was cut back by 3 bases and J by 3 bases. Germline CDR1 reads DFQATT; CDR2 reads SNEGSKA (reference sequence). The CDR3 loop reads CSASLDRGYNEQFF. CDR3 DNA: TGCAGTGCTAGTCTAGACAGGGGCTACAATGAGCAGTTCTTC.

This clone was detected only a few times. V usage is TRBV7-8 and J usage is TRBJ1-1; D unclear. Deletions cut 5 bases from V and 4 bases from J, with 11 bases between. Germline V gene lookup returns CDR1 SGHVS and CDR2 FQNEAQ. The CDR3 runs to 13 residues. CDR3 in amino acids: CASSQLTSTEAFF. For the CDR3, the DNA is TGTGCCAGCAGCCAACTAACAAGCACTGAAGCTTTCTTT. Based on the CDR3 plus reference TRBV7-8 and TRBJ1-1, the full variable domain is GAGVSQSPRYKVAKRGQDVALRCDPISGHVSLFWYQQALGQGPEFLTYFQNEAQLDKSGLPSDRFFAERPEGSVSTLKIQRTQQEDSAVYLCASSQLTSTEAFFGQGTRLTVV.

The J gene is TRBJ2-1, the V gene TRBV6-4, with 11 bases that match TRBD2. Germline values: CDR1 MRHNA, CDR2 SNTAGT. The CDR3 spans 15 residues. J lost 8 bases, V lost 5 bases, and 8 bases had no gene match. The CDR3 DNA is TGTGCCAGCAGTCTTGGGACTAGCGGAGAAGATGAGCAGTTCTTC. It translates to CASSLGTSGEDEQFF.